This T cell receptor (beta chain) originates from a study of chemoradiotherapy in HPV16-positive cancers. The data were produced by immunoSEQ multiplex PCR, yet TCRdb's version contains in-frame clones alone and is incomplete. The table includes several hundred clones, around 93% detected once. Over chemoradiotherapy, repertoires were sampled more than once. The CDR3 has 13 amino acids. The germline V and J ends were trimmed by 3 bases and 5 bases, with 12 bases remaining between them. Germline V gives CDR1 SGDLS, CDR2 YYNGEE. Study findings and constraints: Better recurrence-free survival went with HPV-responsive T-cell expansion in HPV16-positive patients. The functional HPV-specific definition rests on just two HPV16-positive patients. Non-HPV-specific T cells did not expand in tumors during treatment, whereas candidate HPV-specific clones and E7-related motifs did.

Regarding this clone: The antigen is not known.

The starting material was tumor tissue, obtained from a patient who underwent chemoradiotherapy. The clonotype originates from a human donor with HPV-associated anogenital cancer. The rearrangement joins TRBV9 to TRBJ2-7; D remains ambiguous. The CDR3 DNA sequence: TGTGCCAGCAGCGGTATAGTTAACAACGAGCAGTACTTC. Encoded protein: CASSGIVNNEQYF.